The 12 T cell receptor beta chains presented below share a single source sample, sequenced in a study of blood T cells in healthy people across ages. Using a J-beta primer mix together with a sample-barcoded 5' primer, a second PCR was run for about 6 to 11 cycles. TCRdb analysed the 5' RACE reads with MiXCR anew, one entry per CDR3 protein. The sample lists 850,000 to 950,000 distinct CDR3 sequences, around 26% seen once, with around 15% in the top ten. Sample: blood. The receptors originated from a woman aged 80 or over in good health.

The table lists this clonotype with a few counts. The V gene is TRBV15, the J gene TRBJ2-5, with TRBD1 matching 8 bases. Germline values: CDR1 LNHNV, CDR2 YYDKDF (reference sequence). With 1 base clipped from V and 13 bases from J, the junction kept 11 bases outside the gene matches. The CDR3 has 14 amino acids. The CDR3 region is CATSRASQGGSPYF. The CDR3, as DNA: TGTGCCACCAGCAGAGCTTCACAGGGGGGCTCTCCGTACTTC.

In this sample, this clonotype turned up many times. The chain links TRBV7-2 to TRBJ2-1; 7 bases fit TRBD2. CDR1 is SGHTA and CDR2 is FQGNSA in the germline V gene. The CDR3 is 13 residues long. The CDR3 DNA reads TGTGCAGTGAATGGGAGGGTAAGGGATGAGCAGTTCTTC. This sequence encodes CAVNGRVRDEQFF.

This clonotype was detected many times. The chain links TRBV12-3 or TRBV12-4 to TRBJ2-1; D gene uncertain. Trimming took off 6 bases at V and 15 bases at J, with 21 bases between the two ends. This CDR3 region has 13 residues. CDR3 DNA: TGTGCCAGCAGCCAAACTACCCCCCTGATTCCGTTCTTC. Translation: CASSQTTPLIPFF.

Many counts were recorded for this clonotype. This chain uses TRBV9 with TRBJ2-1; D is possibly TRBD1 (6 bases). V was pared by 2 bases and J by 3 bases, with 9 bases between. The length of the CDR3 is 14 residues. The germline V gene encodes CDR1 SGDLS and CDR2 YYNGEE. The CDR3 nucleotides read TGTGCCAGCAGCGTCGGGACAAACTACAATGAGCAGTTCTTC. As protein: CASSVGTNYNEQFF.

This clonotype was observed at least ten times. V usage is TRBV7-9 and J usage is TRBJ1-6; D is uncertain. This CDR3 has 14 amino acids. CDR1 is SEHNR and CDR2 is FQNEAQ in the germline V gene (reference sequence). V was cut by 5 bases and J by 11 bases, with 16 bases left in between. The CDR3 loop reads CASSRDAGGTPLHF. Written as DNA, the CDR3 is TGTGCCAGCAGCCGTGACGCCGGTGGTACACCCCTCCACTTT.

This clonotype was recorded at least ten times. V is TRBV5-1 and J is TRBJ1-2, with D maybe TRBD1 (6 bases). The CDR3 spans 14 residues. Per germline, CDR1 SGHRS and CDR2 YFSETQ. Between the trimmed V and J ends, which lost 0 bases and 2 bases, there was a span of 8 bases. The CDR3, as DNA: TGCGCCAGCAGCTTGGGGGACAAGAACTATGGCTACACCTTC. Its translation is CASSLGDKNYGYTF. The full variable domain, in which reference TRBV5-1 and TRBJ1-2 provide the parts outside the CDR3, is KAGVTQTPRYLIKTRGQQVTLSCSPISGHRSVSWYQQTPGQGLQFLFEYFSETQRNKGNFPGRFSGRQFSNSRSEMNVSTLELGDSALYLCASSLGDKNYGYTFGSGTRLTVV.

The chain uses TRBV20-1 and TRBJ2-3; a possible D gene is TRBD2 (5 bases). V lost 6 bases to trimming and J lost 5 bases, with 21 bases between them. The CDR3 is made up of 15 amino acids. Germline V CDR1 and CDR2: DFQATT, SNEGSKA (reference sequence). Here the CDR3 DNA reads TGCAGTGCAACCGGGTACACTAGAGGTGGAGATACGCAGTATTTT. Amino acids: CSATGYTRGGDTQYF.

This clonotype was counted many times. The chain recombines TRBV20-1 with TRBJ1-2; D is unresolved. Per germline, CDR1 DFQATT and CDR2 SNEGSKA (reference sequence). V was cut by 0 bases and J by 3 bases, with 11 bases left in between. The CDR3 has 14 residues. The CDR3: CSARDLLGYYGYTF. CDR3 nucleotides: TGCAGTGCTAGAGATCTGTTGGGGTACTATGGCTACACCTTC.

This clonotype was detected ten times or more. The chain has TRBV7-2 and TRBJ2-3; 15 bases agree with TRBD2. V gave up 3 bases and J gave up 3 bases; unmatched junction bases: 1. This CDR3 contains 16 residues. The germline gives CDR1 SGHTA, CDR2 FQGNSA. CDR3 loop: CASSFGLAGGTDTQYF. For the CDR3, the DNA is TGTGCCAGCAGCTTCGGACTAGCGGGGGGGACAGATACGCAGTATTTT. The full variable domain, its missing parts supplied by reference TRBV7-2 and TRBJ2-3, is GAGVSQSPSNKVTEKGKDVELRCDPISGHTALYWYRQSLGQGLEFLIYFQGNSAPDKSGLPSDRFSAERTGGSVSTLTIQRTQQEDSAVYLCASSFGLAGGTDTQYFGPGTRLTVL.

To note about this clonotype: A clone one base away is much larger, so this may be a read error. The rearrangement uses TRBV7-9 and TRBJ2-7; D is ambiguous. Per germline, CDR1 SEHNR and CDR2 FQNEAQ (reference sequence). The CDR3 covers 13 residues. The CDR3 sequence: CASSRTQSYGQYF. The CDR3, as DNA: TGTGCCAGCAGCAGAACTCAGTCCTACGGGCAGTACTTC.

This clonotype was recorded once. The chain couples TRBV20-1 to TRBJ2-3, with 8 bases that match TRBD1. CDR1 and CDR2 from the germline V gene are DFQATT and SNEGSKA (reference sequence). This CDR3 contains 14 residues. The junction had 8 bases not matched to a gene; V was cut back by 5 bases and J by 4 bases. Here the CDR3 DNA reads TGCAGTGCTGGAGGGGGACAGGTGGCAGATACGCAGTATTTT. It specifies CSAGGGQVADTQYF.

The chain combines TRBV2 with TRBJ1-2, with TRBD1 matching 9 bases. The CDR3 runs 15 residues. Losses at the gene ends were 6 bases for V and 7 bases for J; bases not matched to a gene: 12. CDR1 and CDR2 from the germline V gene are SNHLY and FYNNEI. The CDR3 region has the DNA TGTGCCAGCAGCGGACTAGCCGGGACAGGGTCTGGCTACACCTTC. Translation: CASSGLAGTGSGYTF.